These T cell receptor beta chains were read from a single sample in a study of naive and memory T cell subsets. A single record per CDR3 protein comes from TCRdb applying MiXCR to the 5' RACE reads. The sample lists 55,000 to 70,000 distinct CDR3 sequences, about 7% occurring once. Receptors originate from a male donor in good health. Both conserved end residues are part of each CDR3. D genes are given only for firm matches. Where a row states a size, it is once, few, many or the class of an expanded clone; other rows omit it.

V,D,J,size,DNA,CDR3
TRBV6-2/TRBV6-3,TRBD2,TRBJ2-1,few,TGTGCCAGCAGTTACTCGAGGGGGTTAGCGGGGGCTAATGAGCAGTTCTTC,CASSYSRGLAGANEQFF
TRBV11-2,-,TRBJ2-3,many,TGTGCCAGCAGCCAAACTTTAATTCCCCGAGCAGCCCGCACAGATACGCAGTATTTT,CASSQTLIPRAARTDTQYF
TRBV24-1,-,TRBJ2-5,many,TGTGCCACCAGTGCGGCCTACCAAGAGACCCAGTACTTC,CATSAAYQETQYF
TRBV7-7,-,TRBJ2-5,-,TGTGCCAGCAGCCCAGGAGGCGCAGGGGGGTACGAGACCCAGTACTTC,CASSPGGAGGYETQYF
TRBV14,-,TRBJ2-3,many,TGTGCCAGCAGCCAAGGTGGCACAGATACGCAGTATTTT,CASSQGGTDTQYF
TRBV6-1,-,TRBJ1-2,few,TGTGCCAGCAGTGCTGGAGACAGGAACTATGGCTACACCTTC,CASSAGDRNYGYTF
TRBV5-1,-,TRBJ2-2,many,TGCGCCAGCAGCCAGCTTACGGGCGCTGAGCTGTTTTTT,CASSQLTGAELFF
TRBV12-3/TRBV12-4,-,TRBJ2-3,-,TGTGCCAGCAGTTCGCTATCCCACTTCACAGATACGCAGTATTTT,CASSSLSHFTDTQYF
TRBV29-1,-,TRBJ1-2,many,TGCAGCGTTGATTCCTGGGGCTACACCTTC,CSVDSWGYTF
TRBV19,-,TRBJ2-7,many,TGTGCCAGTAGTATTTCGGCGGCGGGGGAGCAGTACTTC,CASSISAAGEQYF
TRBV7-9,-,TRBJ1-1,many,TGTGCCAGCAGCTCTCAGACTCCTAACACTGAAGCTTTCTTT,CASSSQTPNTEAFF
TRBV29-1,-,TRBJ2-7,-,TGCAGCGTTGAAGATCTTCGGGACGAGCAGTACTTC,CSVEDLRDEQYF
TRBV10-2,TRBD1,TRBJ2-5,many,TGCGCCAGCAGTGAGTCAGGGGGCGAGACCCAGTACTTC,CASSESGGETQYF
TRBV7-9,-,TRBJ2-2,-,TGTGCCAGCAGTGTTGGTAGAACCGGGGAGCTGATTTTT,CASSVGRTGELIF
TRBV10-1,-,TRBJ2-2,-,TGCGCCAGCAGTGAGTCAGGGGCCGGGGAGCTGTTTTTT,CASSESGAGELFF
TRBV6-1,TRBD1,TRBJ1-5,many,TGTGCCAGCAGGGCCGGGACAGGGAATCAGCCCCAGCATTTT,CASRAGTGNQPQHF
TRBV2,-,TRBJ2-7,few,TGTGCCAGCAGCCCCGGGACCTACGAGCAGTACTTC,CASSPGTYEQYF
TRBV7-9,TRBD2,TRBJ2-2,few,TGTGCCAGCAGCCAGACTAGCGGCGCGAACACCGGGGAGCTGTTTTTT,CASSQTSGANTGELFF